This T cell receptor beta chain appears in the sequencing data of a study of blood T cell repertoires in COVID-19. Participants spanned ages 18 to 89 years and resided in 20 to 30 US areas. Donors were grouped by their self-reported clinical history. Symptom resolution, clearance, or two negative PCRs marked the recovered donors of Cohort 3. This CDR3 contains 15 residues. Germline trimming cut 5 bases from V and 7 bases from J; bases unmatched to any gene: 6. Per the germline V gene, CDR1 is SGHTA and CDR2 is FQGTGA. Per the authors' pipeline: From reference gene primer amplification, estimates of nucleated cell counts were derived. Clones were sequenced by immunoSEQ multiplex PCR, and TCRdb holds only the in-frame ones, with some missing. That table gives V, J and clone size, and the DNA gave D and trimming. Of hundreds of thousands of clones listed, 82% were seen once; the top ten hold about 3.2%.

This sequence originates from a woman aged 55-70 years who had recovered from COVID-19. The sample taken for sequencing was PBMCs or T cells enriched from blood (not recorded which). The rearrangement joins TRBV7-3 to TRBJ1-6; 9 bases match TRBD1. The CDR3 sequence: CASSTQQGANSPLHF. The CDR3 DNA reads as TGTGCCAGCAGCACCCAACAGGGGGCGAATTCACCCCTCCACTTT.